This T cell receptor (beta chain) was identified during a study of early T cells in non-severe SARS-CoV-2 infection. Study information: The authors sequenced bulk RNA from unsorted whole blood, leaving chains unpaired. General observations from the study: Matching results from VDJdb favored anti-spike CD8 responses, leaving private and CD4 specificities undetected.

Unique molecular identifiers (one per individual cDNA molecule) were attached. Each CDR3 protein is one row after TCRdb ran MiXCR on the 5' RACE reads. The sample comprises about 80,000 distinct CDR3 sequences, around 12% of which are singletons, and 15% to 19% rests with the top ten. This clonotype was counted ten times or more. Its antigen is undetermined. This CDR3 is built from 16 residues. Germline CDR1 reads MNHNY; CDR2 reads SVGAGI (reference sequence). Trimming removed 5 bases from V and 0 bases from J, with 17 bases in between. Sequenced here: whole blood, sampled at baseline. This chain uses TRBV6-6 with TRBJ2-7, with D maybe TRBD2 (5 bases). This clonotype was obtained from an adult who was a healthcare worker with PCR-confirmed SARS-CoV-2 infection or an uninfected control (not recorded which). The donor label of this sample is uncertain. In DNA, the CDR3 is TGTGCCAGCAGTCCACAACTAGATTCGGTCTCCTACGAGCAGTACTTC. This translates into CASSPQLDSVSYEQYF.